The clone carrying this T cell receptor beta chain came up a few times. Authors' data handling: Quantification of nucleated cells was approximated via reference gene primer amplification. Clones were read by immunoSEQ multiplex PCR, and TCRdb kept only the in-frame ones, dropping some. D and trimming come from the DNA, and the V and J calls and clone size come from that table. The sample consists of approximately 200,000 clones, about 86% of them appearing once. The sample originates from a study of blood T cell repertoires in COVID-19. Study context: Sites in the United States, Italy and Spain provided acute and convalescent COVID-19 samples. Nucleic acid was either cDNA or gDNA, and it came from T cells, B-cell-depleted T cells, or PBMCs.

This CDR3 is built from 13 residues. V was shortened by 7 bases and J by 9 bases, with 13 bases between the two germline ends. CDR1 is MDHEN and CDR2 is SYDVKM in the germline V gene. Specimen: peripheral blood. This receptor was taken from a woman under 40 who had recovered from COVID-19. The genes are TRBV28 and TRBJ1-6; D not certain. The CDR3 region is CASIQASSSPLHF. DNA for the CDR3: TGTGCCAGCATCCAGGCAAGCTCTTCACCCCTCCACTTT.